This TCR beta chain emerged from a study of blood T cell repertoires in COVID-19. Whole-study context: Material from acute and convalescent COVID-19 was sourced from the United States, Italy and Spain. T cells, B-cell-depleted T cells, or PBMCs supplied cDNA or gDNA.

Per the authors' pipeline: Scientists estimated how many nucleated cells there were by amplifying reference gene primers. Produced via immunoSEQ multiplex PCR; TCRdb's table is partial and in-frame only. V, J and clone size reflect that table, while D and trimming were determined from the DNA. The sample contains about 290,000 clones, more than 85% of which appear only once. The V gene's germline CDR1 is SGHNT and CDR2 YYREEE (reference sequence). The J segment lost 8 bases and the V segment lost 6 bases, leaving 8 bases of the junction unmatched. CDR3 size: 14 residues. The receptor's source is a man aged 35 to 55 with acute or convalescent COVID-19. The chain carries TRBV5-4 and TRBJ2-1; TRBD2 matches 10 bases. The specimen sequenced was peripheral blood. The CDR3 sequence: CASIKRGGADEQFF. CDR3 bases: TGTGCCAGCATCAAGCGGGGGGGCGCGGATGAGCAGTTCTTC. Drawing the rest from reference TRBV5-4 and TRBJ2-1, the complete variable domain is ETGVTQSPTHLIKTRGQQVTLRCSSQSGHNTVSWYQQALGQGPQFIFQYYREEENGRGNFPPRFSGLQFPNYSSELNVNALELDDSALYLCASIKRGGADEQFFGPGTRLTVL.